Listed here is a single TCR beta chain. The antigen is unknown. The sample is drawn from a study of cytomegalovirus exposure and HLA in healthy donors. Measured with immunoSEQ multiplex PCR; TCRdb has only the in-frame clones, and not every one. The data contain 280,000 or so clones, roughly 90% of them singletons. Trimming took off 0 bases at V and 2 bases at J, with 14 bases between the two ends. The germline V gene encodes CDR1 SGHDT and CDR2 YYEEEE. CDR3 length: 16 residues. Study-level results: In vitro confirmation showed a few CMV-associated chains to be CMV antigen specific. Reportedly, diagnosis of cytomegalovirus status by the classifier showed high specificity and sensitivity. There were around 160 TCR beta chains listed as cytomegalovirus-associated.

The J gene is TRBJ2-5, the V gene TRBV5-6; D possibly corresponds to TRBD2 (5 bases). The sequenced sample consisted of PBMCs. This TCR was recovered from a woman under 30 in good health and CMV-seronegative. CDR3 nucleotides: TGTGCCAGCAGCTTGGATCTGAGCGGCCCTCAAGAGACCCAGTACTTC. Residues: CASSLDLSGPQETQYF.